This T cell receptor (beta chain) was found in a study of cytomegalovirus exposure and HLA in healthy donors. The study, taken as a whole, reports: According to a later analysis, TCR clusters from the first cohort tended to co-occur in the roughly 110 validation repertoires. In vitro experiments confirmed that three CMV-associated chains were specific for CMV antigens. With high specificity and sensitivity, the classifier reportedly diagnosed cytomegalovirus status.

This CDR3 region has 15 residues. The V end lost 10 bases, the J end lost 4 bases, and 20 bases lay between the germline ends. The germline V gene has CDR1 MNHEY and CDR2 SVGAGI. A single count supports this clone. Its specificity is not known. Using immunoSEQ multiplex PCR, the repertoire was profiled, and TCRdb retains in-frame clones only, with some absent. The sample yields roughly 190,000 clones, around nine tenths seen once. The origin of this receptor is a man between 25 and 39 years old in good health and CMV-seropositive. The gene calls are TRBV6-5 and TRBJ1-5, with a tentative D call TRBD1 (5 bases). Sequenced: PBMCs. CDR3 nucleotides: TGTGCCACAGCCCCAGGGCGCCACCTGAATCAGCCCCAGCATTTT. It yields the protein CATAPGRHLNQPQHF.